The next 26 T cell receptor beta chains were all read from a single sample in a study of T cell repertoires in cytomegalovirus infection. From the reads, TCRdb called clonotypes with MiXCR, one entry per CDR3 protein. The repertoire holds approximately 500,000 distinct CDR3 sequences, about 15% seen once, with roughly a quarter in the top ten. The sequenced material came from CD8+ T cells from PBMCs. Receptors originate from a human donor in good health (CMV status not recorded). Some clones in this sample may be carry-over from other donors' samples.

The J gene is TRBJ2-6, the V gene TRBV19, with 11 bases aligning to TRBD2. V shed 3 bases and J 0 bases; nucleotides not matched to a gene: 7. Per germline, CDR1 LNHDA and CDR2 SQIVND (reference sequence). This CDR3 has 19 amino acids. The chain's CDR3 is CASSIGGLADLSGANVLTF. DNA for the CDR3: TGTGCCAGTAGTATTGGGGGACTAGCGGATCTCTCTGGGGCCAACGTCCTGACTTTC.

This clonotype was seen more than once but under ten times. V usage is TRBV6-5 and J usage is TRBJ2-7; D possibly corresponds to TRBD2 (6 bases). Germline V gene sequence: CDR1 MNHEY, CDR2 SVGAGI. The V and J ends lost 2 bases and 5 bases respectively, with 7 bases between them. This CDR3 contains 12 residues. Here the CDR3 DNA reads TGTGCCAGCAGTTACGGCGGGAACGAGCAGTACTTC. The encoded protein is CASSYGGNEQYF.

This clonotype was seen many times. The chain couples TRBV11-2 to TRBJ2-3; D possibly corresponds to TRBD2 (5 bases). Trimming left V 7 bases short and J 7 bases short, with 18 bases between. The CDR3 extends over 14 amino acids. Germline values: CDR1 SGHAT, CDR2 FQNNGV. CDR3 loop: CASMPDEGYHTQYF. The CDR3 DNA follows: TGTGCCAGCATGCCCGACGAGGGCTACCATACGCAGTATTTT. The variable domain in full, with the rest retrieved from reference TRBV11-2 and TRBJ2-3, is EAGVAQSPRYKIIEKRQSVAFWCNPISGHATLYWYQQILGQGPKLLIQFQNNGVVDDSQLPKDRFSAERLKGVDSTLKIQPAKLEDSAVYLCASMPDEGYHTQYFGPGTRLTVL.

The chain carries TRBV27 and TRBJ1-2; the D gene is possibly TRBD1 (5 bases). The CDR3 loop spans 16 amino acids. The germline V and J ends were trimmed by 3 bases and 3 bases, with 17 bases remaining between them. Germline-derived CDR1 and CDR2 are MNHEY and SMNVEV (reference sequence). In DNA, the CDR3 is TGTGCCAGCAGTTTTTTGCCCGTGGGGGGGGACTATGGCTACACCTTC. It specifies CASSFLPVGGDYGYTF.

This chain links TRBV5-6 with TRBJ1-2; 9 bases are a match to TRBD1. This CDR3 is 15 amino acids long. Germline CDR1 is SGHDT and CDR2 is YYEEEE. The J segment lost 5 bases and the V segment lost 5 bases, leaving 10 bases of the junction unmatched. The CDR3 region is CASSWDRDPSYGYTF. The CDR3 nucleotides are TGTGCCAGCAGTTGGGACAGGGACCCTTCTTATGGCTACACCTTC.

The table lists this clonotype with many counts. The rearrangement links TRBV7-8 to TRBJ1-1, with TRBD1 as a possible D gene (6 bases). Germline V gene lookup returns CDR1 SGHVS and CDR2 FQNEAQ. This CDR3 is 15 amino acids long. The ends were cut back, 4 bases at V and 1 base at J, with 13 bases in the middle. CDR3 loop: CASSSREGENTEAFF. CDR3 in DNA: TGTGCCAGCAGCTCCCGTGAGGGGGAGAACACTGAAGCTTTCTTT.

This chain uses TRBV14 with TRBJ1-2; D call uncertain. CDR3 length equals 15 residues. V lost 6 bases to trimming and J lost 4 bases, with 18 bases between them. Germline-derived CDR1 and CDR2 are SGHDN and FVKESK. In DNA, the CDR3 is TGTGCCAGCAGTCATAATTTGAATCGGCTCTATGGCTACACCTTC. Translated: CASSHNLNRLYGYTF.

This sequence joins TRBV7-3 and TRBJ2-7; the match to TRBD1 covers 7 bases. Germline CDR1 SGHTA, CDR2 FQGTGA. This CDR3 comprises 14 residues. The trim removed 5 bases at V and 6 bases at J, leaving 10 bases unmatched. CDR3 protein: CASSPRDRESEQYF. As DNA, the CDR3 is TGTGCCAGCAGCCCCCGGGACAGAGAAAGCGAGCAGTACTTC.

This chain joins TRBV11-2 and TRBJ2-1, with no clear D. Trimming cost V 4 bases and J 7 bases, with 11 bases left between them. The germline gives CDR1 SGHAT, CDR2 FQNNGV. The CDR3 totals 13 residues. This CDR3 reads CASSSIRRNEQFF. The CDR3 coding sequence is TGTGCCAGCAGCTCAATAAGACGTAATGAGCAGTTCTTC.

This clonotype occurred a few times. The chain combines TRBV4-2 with TRBJ2-2; D is tentatively TRBD1 or TRBD2 (5 bases each). The length of the CDR3 is 20 residues. Deletions cut 0 bases from V and 2 bases from J, with 22 bases between. Per germline, CDR1 LGHNA and CDR2 YNFKEQ. CDR3 bases: TGTGCCAGCAGCCAAGATGTTAGAGGGGACCCGTCTTTTAACACCGGGGAGCTGTTTTTT. Protein: CASSQDVRGDPSFNTGELFF.

This clonotype was counted at least ten times. The chain is built from TRBV28 and TRBJ2-1; D may correspond to TRBD1 or TRBD2 (5 bases each). V lost 6 bases and J lost 0, with 15 bases in between. Germline CDR1 is MDHEN and CDR2 is SYDVKM. The CDR3 covers 16 residues. The CDR3 nucleotides read TGTGCCAGCAGGTCGAGGGGTATGAGCTCCTACAATGAGCAGTTCTTC. Residues: CASRSRGMSSYNEQFF.

The chain recombines TRBV11-2 with TRBJ2-2; D gene unclear. The CDR3 has 15 residues. Looked up from germline, CDR1 is SGHAT and CDR2 is FQNNGV. V was pared by 3 bases and J by 0 bases, with 8 bases between. The CDR3 sequence: CASSLWATNTGELFF. Written as DNA, the CDR3 is TGTGCCAGCAGCTTGTGGGCTACGAACACCGGGGAGCTGTTTTTT.

The CDR3 sequence is CASSDGRIYGYTF. The CDR3 region has the DNA TGTGCCAGCAGTGACGGGAGGATCTATGGCTACACCTTC. V usage is TRBV2 and J usage is TRBJ1-2; D uncertain. Germline CDR1 SNHLY, CDR2 FYNNEI. The CDR3 extends over 13 amino acids. The ends were cut back, 3 bases at V and 4 bases at J, with 9 bases in the middle.

This clonotype showed up just a few times. The chain couples TRBV15 to TRBJ2-5; 10 nucleotides align to TRBD2. This CDR3 contains 18 residues. The germline gives CDR1 LNHNV, CDR2 YYDKDF (reference sequence). Trimming took 0 bases from V and 4 from J; bases not matched to a gene: 11. The chain's CDR3 is CATSREGLAGAAGETQYF. In nucleotides, the CDR3 is TGTGCCACCAGCAGAGAGGGGCTAGCGGGAGCCGCCGGAGAGACCCAGTACTTC.

The V gene is TRBV20-1, the J gene TRBJ2-5, with 11 bases identical to TRBD2. Germline CDR1 reads DFQATT; CDR2 reads SNEGSKA (reference sequence). CDR3 length: 18 amino acids. The ends lost 0 bases at V and 5 bases at J; junction bases unmatched: 14. The CDR3 DNA follows: TGCAGTGCTAGAGATCCCTTGGCTAGCGGGGGGCCGTGGGAGACCCAGTACTTC. This translates into CSARDPLASGGPWETQYF.

In its sample, this clonotype was seen many times. The chain joins TRBV7-6 to TRBJ1-3, with 9 bases identical to TRBD1. CDR3 length equals 18 residues. V lost 5 bases and J lost 3; bases outside the gene matches: 14. Germline V gene data show CDR1 as SGHVS and CDR2 as FNYEAQ. CDR3 protein: CASSRTYSQGAVGNTIYF. The CDR3 region has the DNA TGTGCCAGCAGCCGGACCTACTCACAGGGGGCAGTTGGAAACACCATATATTTT.

This clonotype was counted ten times or more. The CDR3 loop is CASSLEDRAGANVLTF. The CDR3 nucleotides read TGTGCCAGCAGCTTAGAAGACAGAGCTGGGGCCAACGTCCTGACTTTC. V gene TRBV7-9 combines with J gene TRBJ2-6; the D gene is possibly TRBD1 (5 bases). Per the germline V gene, CDR1 is SEHNR and CDR2 is FQNEAQ (reference sequence). This CDR3 is 16 amino acids long. Deletions cut 1 base from V and 2 bases from J, with 9 bases between.

The chain joins TRBV6-1 to TRBJ1-6, with D perhaps TRBD1 (5 bases). CDR3 length: 16 amino acids. The germline V gene has CDR1 MNHNS and CDR2 SASEGT. V dropped 3 bases and J dropped 8 bases, with 17 bases sitting between them. CDR3 loop: CASSDPGQGMYSPLHF. The DNA of the CDR3 is TGTGCCAGCAGTGATCCAGGGCAGGGAATGTATTCACCCCTCCACTTT.

V gene TRBV6-5 combines with J gene TRBJ2-7; D ambiguous. Trimming cost V 8 bases and J 3 bases, with 11 bases left between them. From germline, CDR1 is MNHEY and CDR2 SVGAGI. This CDR3 is 12 amino acids long. This chain's CDR3 is CASRGQIYEQYF. In nucleotides, the CDR3 is TGTGCCAGCCGAGGTCAGATCTACGAGCAGTACTTC.

In this sample, this clonotype turned up a few times. V gene TRBV4-1 combines with J gene TRBJ1-1, with a possible D match to TRBD1 (5 bases). Deletions cut 0 bases from V and 5 bases from J, with 13 bases between. This CDR3 region has 15 residues. CDR1 and CDR2 from the germline V gene are MGHRA and YSYEKL. CDR3 protein: CASSQENRRSTEAFF. As DNA, the CDR3 is TGCGCCAGCAGCCAAGAAAACAGGAGATCGACTGAAGCTTTCTTT.

This clonotype was detected ten times or more. The chain is built from TRBV12-3 or TRBV12-4 and TRBJ2-2, with a possible D match to TRBD1 (6 bases). V was cut by 5 bases and J by 5 bases, with 18 bases left in between. The CDR3 is made up of 16 amino acids. Written as DNA, the CDR3 is TGTGCCAGCAGTCTTATCATAGGGGGTCGAACCGGGGAGCTGTTTTTT. Protein product: CASSLIIGGRTGELFF.

This clonotype was counted many times. This chain links TRBV7-8 with TRBJ2-7; D may be TRBD1 (6 bases). Looked up from germline, CDR1 is SGHVS and CDR2 is FQNEAQ. With 8 bases removed from V and 5 bases from J, the gap between germline ends came to 16 bases. The CDR3 sequence is 13 residues long. CDR3 loop: CASWDTPGDEQYF. The CDR3 DNA follows: TGTGCCAGCTGGGACACCCCTGGCGACGAGCAGTACTTC.

This clonotype has just a few counts. The V call is TRBV27, the J call TRBJ2-7; D may be TRBD2 (6 bases). The CDR3 runs to 15 residues. V lost 4 bases to trimming and J lost 2 bases, with 15 bases between them. Germline-derived CDR1 and CDR2 are MNHEY and SMNVEV (reference sequence). This CDR3 is CASSSRDFGTYEQYF. The CDR3 coding sequence is TGTGCCAGCAGTTCCCGGGACTTCGGAACCTACGAGCAGTACTTC.

The chain joins TRBV29-1 to TRBJ2-5; 8 bases fit TRBD2. The J segment lost 5 bases and the V segment lost 3 bases, leaving 17 bases of the junction unmatched. The CDR3 is 17 residues long. CDR1 and CDR2 (germline): SQVTM, ANQGSEA. The CDR3 here is CSVDGGRTGGPVETQYF. The CDR3, as DNA: TGCAGCGTTGATGGGGGCCGGACGGGAGGGCCCGTGGAGACCCAGTACTTC.

This clonotype has more than one count but fewer than ten. The chain employs TRBV20-1 and TRBJ2-3; 8 bases are shared with TRBD2. This CDR3 has 17 amino acids. The germline gives CDR1 DFQATT, CDR2 SNEGSKA (reference sequence). V was pared by 0 bases and J by 4 bases, with 12 bases of the junction left unmatched. The CDR3 DNA sequence: TGCAGTGCTAGAGATGGCTCTCCGGGGGGGCGCGCAGATACGCAGTATTTT. The encoded protein is CSARDGSPGGRADTQYF.

This clonotype has a handful of counts. The V and J genes are TRBV5-5 and TRBJ1-1; perhaps TRBD1 as D (6 bases). The V end lost 4 bases, the J end lost 6 bases, and 10 bases lay between the germline ends. This CDR3 spans 12 amino acids. Germline assignment: CDR1 SGHKS and CDR2 YYEKEE (reference sequence). As DNA, the CDR3 is TGTGCCAGCAGCACAGGGATTTCTGAAGCTTTCTTT. This codes for CASSTGISEAFF.